This T cell receptor beta chain originates from a study of blood T cell repertoires in COVID-19. Some clones are missing from TCRdb's copy, which holds only in-frame ones; the method was immunoSEQ multiplex PCR. The sample records about 65,000 clones, approximately 78% being singletons. This CDR3 is built from 15 residues. Trimming took 0 bases from V and 1 from J, leaving 10 bases between them. In germline, CDR1 is LGHNA, CDR2 YNFKEQ. Input material: peripheral blood. The chain joins TRBV4-2 to TRBJ2-7; D may be TRBD1 (6 bases). This clonotype was sampled from a man aged 80 or over with acute or convalescent COVID-19. DNA for the CDR3: TGTGCCAGCAGCCAAGATCGACAGGCGTCCTACGAGCAGTACTTC. This sequence encodes CASSQDRQASYEQYF.